A selection of T cell receptor beta chains follows, all from one sample in a study of shared T cell receptors in the human thymus. Libraries were prepared by immunoSEQ multiplex PCR; TCRdb keeps only in-frame clonotypes and omits some of them. The data hold approximately 660,000 clones, with around 87% observed a single time. This same sample was also part of a study on human thymus T cells.

The specimen was thymocytes. The receptors were sampled from a boy younger than two with a congenital heart defect. CDR3s include the opening cysteine and the closing phenylalanine or tryptophan. The D gene is left open where the match is weak. Clone size is shown for a subset of rows, as once, few, many or a class of expanded clone.

j_call v_call clone_size d_call cdr3_aa cdr3_nt
TRBJ1-3 TRBV4-3 few - CASSRYRDDSGNTIYF TGCGCCAGCAGCCGTTACAGGGACGACTCTGGAAACACCATATATTTT
TRBJ2-3 TRBV15 - TRBD2 CATSRGELAGYTDTQYF TGTGCCACCAGCAGAGGAGAACTAGCGGGGTACACAGATACGCAGTATTTT
TRBJ2-1 TRBV25-1 - - CASTHTGIHEQFF TGTGCCAGCACCCACACAGGGATCCATGAGCAGTTCTTC
TRBJ2-7 TRBV27 - TRBD1 CASSFTGQISYEQYF TGTGCCAGCAGTTTTACGGGACAGATCTCCTACGAGCAGTACTTC
TRBJ1-2 TRBV5-3 - - CARSPLRTEGFGYTF TGTGCCAGAAGCCCGCTCCGGACAGAGGGATTTGGCTACACCTTC
TRBJ2-7 TRBV30 - TRBD2 CAWSEPSGIRYEQYF TGTGCCTGGAGTGAACCTAGCGGGATTAGGTACGAGCAGTACTTC
TRBJ2-1 TRBV18 - TRBD2 CASSPPGGNEQFF TGTGCCAGCTCACCACCGGGGGGGAATGAGCAGTTCTTC
TRBJ2-3 TRBV28 - TRBD2 CASIAPSSGRSTDTQYF TGTGCCAGCATTGCCCCCTCTAGCGGGAGAAGCACAGATACGCAGTATTTT
TRBJ2-2 TRBV5-1 - - CASSPIGGPPVTGELFF TGCGCCAGCAGCCCCATAGGGGGTCCGCCCGTGACCGGGGAGCTGTTTTTT
TRBJ2-5 TRBV18 once TRBD2 CASSPASGSGGYQETQYF TGTGCCAGCTCACCAGCTAGCGGGAGCGGGGGGTACCAAGAGACCCAGTACTTC
TRBJ2-5 TRBV7-2 - - CASSSQETQYF TGTGCCAGCAGCTCTCAAGAGACCCAGTACTTC
TRBJ2-2 TRBV4-1 - TRBD2 CASSQDPSGKPTGELFF TGCGCCAGCAGCCAAGATCCCAGCGGGAAACCCACCGGGGAGCTGTTTTTT
TRBJ2-4 TRBV27 - TRBD1 CASSLLVGGSIQYF TGTGCCAGCAGTTTATTGGTAGGGGGCAGCATTCAGTACTTC
TRBJ2-5 TRBV28 - - CASSLAGETQYF TGTGCCAGCAGCCTCGCGGGTGAGACCCAGTACTTC
TRBJ1-2 TRBV29-1 - TRBD1 CSVARQGANGYTF TGCAGCGTCGCCCGACAGGGGGCTAATGGCTACACCTTC
TRBJ2-2 TRBV4-3 few TRBD2 CASSQARTSGSRSGELFF TGCGCCAGCAGCCAAGCGAGGACTAGCGGGAGTAGGAGCGGGGAGCTGTTTTTT
TRBJ1-1 TRBV11-3 - TRBD1 CASSLDGGTGAFF TGTGCCAGCAGCTTAGATGGGGGGACAGGGGCTTTCTTT